This entry features one TCR beta chain sequence. Methods used by the authors: Quantification of nucleated cells was approximated via reference gene primer amplification. The assay was immunoSEQ multiplex PCR, and TCRdb's table has in-frame clones only and misses some. V and J calls and clone size are copied from that table; D and trimming were computed from the DNA. The repertoire holds under 25,000 clones, with 83% as singletons. This sample stems from a study of blood T cell repertoires in COVID-19. About the research overall: The study drew acute and convalescent COVID-19 samples from the United States, Italy and Spain. Nucleic acid was either cDNA or gDNA, and it came from T cells, B-cell-depleted T cells, or PBMCs.

The clonotype comes from a man aged 70 or older with acute or convalescent COVID-19. Source material: peripheral blood.

The CDR3 is CASSDGDRVDQPQHF. The CDR3 DNA follows: TGTGCCAGCAGTGATGGGGACAGGGTAGACCAGCCCCAGCATTTT. V gene TRBV6-1 combines with J gene TRBJ1-5; TRBD1 matches at 9 bases. The CDR3 is made up of 15 amino acids. The trim removed 3 bases at V and 7 bases at J, leaving 7 bases unmatched. The germline gives CDR1 MNHNS, CDR2 SASEGT.